The 22 T cell receptor beta chains below were found in one sample sequenced in a study of naive and memory T cell subsets. Two oligonucleotides, mixed equimolar, formed the beta constant-region primer covering TRBC1 and TRBC2. MiXCR, run by TCRdb on the UMI-ligation and nested PCR reads, gives a single entry per CDR3 protein. This table holds 140,000 to 150,000 distinct CDR3 sequences, approximately 15% found once. The sample comprised naive CD4+ T cells from blood. These receptors all stem from a human donor in good health.

The rearrangement links TRBV29-1 to TRBJ1-6; D unresolved. The CDR3 spans 13 residues. CDR1 is SQVTM, CDR2 ANQGSEA, per germline. The ends were cut back, 4 bases at V and 7 bases at J, with 11 bases in the middle. CDR3 nucleotide sequence: TGCAGCGTTGCCCGGACGGAAAATTCACCCCTCCACTTT. Protein sequence: CSVARTENSPLHF. The whole variable domain, filled in from reference TRBV29-1 and TRBJ1-6, reads SAVISQKPSRDICQRGTSLTIQCQVDSQVTMMFWYRQQPGQSLTLIATANQGSEATYESGFVIDKFPISRPNLTFSTLTVSNMSPEDSSIYLCSVARTENSPLHFGNGTRLTVT.

The table lists this clonotype with a few counts. This chain links TRBV7-2 with TRBJ2-3; unclear D gene. V was shortened by 5 bases and J by 2 bases, with 14 bases between the two germline ends. There are 15 residues in the CDR3. Germline CDR1 SGHTA, CDR2 FQGNSA. CDR3 loop: CASSLENGITDTQYF. The CDR3 DNA is TGTGCCAGCAGCCTAGAGAATGGGATCACAGATACGCAGTATTTT. Complete variable domain (other parts from reference TRBV7-2 and TRBJ2-3): GAGVSQSPSNKVTEKGKDVELRCDPISGHTALYWYRQSLGQGLEFLIYFQGNSAPDKSGLPSDRFSAERTGGSVSTLTIQRTQQEDSAVYLCASSLENGITDTQYFGPGTRLTVL.

The chain has TRBV7-2 and TRBJ2-3; 13 bases match TRBD2. Germline values: CDR1 SGHTA, CDR2 FQGNSA. The CDR3 consists of 17 residues. V was pared by 5 bases and J by 6 bases, with 11 bases of the junction left unmatched. The DNA for the CDR3 is TGTGCCAGCAGCCCCCCACCACTAGCGGGAGGGAGGGATACGCAGTATTTT. Translating gives CASSPPPLAGGRDTQYF.

V gene TRBV5-1 combines with J gene TRBJ2-5, with a weak D call TRBD2 (6 bases). Trimming pared 4 bases from V and 4 bases from J, leaving 11 bases between. This CDR3 is 13 amino acids long. Per the germline V gene, CDR1 is SGHRS and CDR2 is YFSETQ. The CDR3 region is CASSPPGGETQYF. In nucleotides, the CDR3 is TGCGCCAGCAGCCCGCCCGGGGGAGAGACCCAGTACTTC.

This chain links TRBV5-4 with TRBJ2-5; D is unclear. There are 16 residues in the CDR3. Trimming took off 4 bases at V and 5 bases at J, with 21 bases between the two ends. The germline V gene encodes CDR1 SGHNT and CDR2 YYREEE (reference sequence). The CDR3 spells CASSASLLPELETQYF. The CDR3 DNA sequence: TGTGCCAGCAGCGCTAGTCTACTGCCGGAATTGGAGACCCAGTACTTC.

This clonotype has only a few counts. The V gene is TRBV29-1, the J gene TRBJ1-2, with 10 bases identical to TRBD1. The CDR3 sequence is 14 residues long. CDR1 and CDR2 (germline): SQVTM, ANQGSEA. V lost 6 bases and J lost 6; bases outside the gene matches: 10. The DNA for the CDR3 is TGCAGCGTGACGGGACAGGGGAGGGGACATGGCTACACCTTC. This codes for CSVTGQGRGHGYTF. Full variable domain (rest looked up from reference TRBV29-1 and TRBJ1-2): SAVISQKPSRDICQRGTSLTIQCQVDSQVTMMFWYRQQPGQSLTLIATANQGSEATYESGFVIDKFPISRPNLTFSTLTVSNMSPEDSSIYLCSVTGQGRGHGYTFGSGTRLTVV.

This clonotype was counted between two and nine times. The chain has TRBV6-5 and TRBJ2-1; D is uncertain. The CDR3 covers 15 residues. V dropped 0 bases and J dropped 0 bases, with 6 bases sitting between them. Germline V gene data show CDR1 as MNHEY and CDR2 as SVGAGI. CDR3 bases: TGTGCCAGCAGTTACTCGGTTAACTCCTACAATGAGCAGTTCTTC. It yields the protein CASSYSVNSYNEQFF.

This clonotype was counted ten times or more. V and J are TRBV7-2 and TRBJ2-1; 8 nucleotides agree with TRBD2. Per the germline V gene, CDR1 is SGHTA and CDR2 is FQGNSA. The CDR3 contains 15 residues. Trimming cost V 7 bases and J 6 bases; bases outside gene matches: 11. CDR3 sequence (DNA): TGTGCCAGCATCCAAGGACTAGCAGCAAGCAATGAGCAGTTCTTC. Amino acid sequence: CASIQGLAASNEQFF.

The genes are TRBV19 and TRBJ1-2, with D unresolved. CDR3 size: 13 residues. V gave up 9 bases and J gave up 0 bases, with 11 bases separating them. Germline CDR1 LNHDA, CDR2 SQIVND (reference sequence). CDR3 amino acids: CASRAITNYGYTF. CDR3 nucleotide sequence: TGTGCCAGCCGGGCCATAACTAACTATGGCTACACCTTC.

The rearrangement joins TRBV12-3 or TRBV12-4 to TRBJ1-3; D is perhaps TRBD1 (5 bases). CDR3 length: 16 residues. Deletions cut 6 bases from V and 0 bases from J, with 15 bases between. The CDR3 reads CASSPRDLHSGNTIYF. As DNA, the CDR3 is TGTGCCAGCAGCCCGCGGGACCTCCACTCTGGAAACACCATATATTTT.

V and J are TRBV25-1 and TRBJ1-4, with D perhaps matching TRBD1 (6 bases). Germline V gives CDR1 MGHDK, CDR2 SYGVNS. The V and J ends lost 0 bases and 2 bases respectively, with 10 bases between them. CDR3 length: 16 residues. CDR3 DNA sequence: TGTGCCAGCAGTGAATACCCGGGGGGCACTAATGAAAAACTGTTTTTT. It codes for CASSEYPGGTNEKLFF.

The chain joins TRBV20-1 to TRBJ2-3; D is possibly TRBD2 (5 bases). The V gene lost 6 bases and the J gene lost 1 base, with 17 bases spanning the gap. Germline values: CDR1 DFQATT, CDR2 SNEGSKA (reference sequence). The CDR3 loop spans 15 amino acids. The CDR3 here is CSAASPTLGTDTQYF. The CDR3 nucleotides read TGCAGTGCGGCTAGCCCGACGTTGGGCACAGATACGCAGTATTTT.

V gene TRBV6-2 or TRBV6-3 combines with J gene TRBJ2-7; 10 bases are a match to TRBD2. The CDR3 is 17 residues long. With 6 bases clipped from V and 1 base from J, the junction kept 12 bases outside the gene matches. Germline-derived CDR1 and CDR2 are MNHEY and SVGEGT. CDR3 in DNA: TGTGCCAGCAGCCCCCAGGGGACTAGCGTCTTTTCCTACGAGCAGTACTTC. This translates into CASSPQGTSVFSYEQYF.

This chain connects TRBV20-1 to TRBJ1-2; D not certain. CDR1 is DFQATT, CDR2 SNEGSKA, per germline (reference sequence). Trimming took 1 base from V and 8 from J, leaving 17 bases between them. This CDR3 is built from 14 residues. CDR3 residues: CSARGAGSRGGYTF. Written as DNA, the CDR3 is TGCAGTGCTAGAGGCGCAGGATCCAGAGGCGGCTACACCTTC.

V is TRBV4-2 and J is TRBJ2-5, with TRBD2 identical over 13 bases. CDR3 length equals 17 residues. J was trimmed by 5 bases and V by 1 base; bases with no gene match: 7. CDR1 and CDR2 from the germline V gene are LGHNA and YNFKEQ. CDR3 nucleotide sequence: TGTGCCAGCAGCCAAGGACTAGCGGGAGGCCGGGGGGAGACCCAGTACTTC. Protein sequence: CASSQGLAGGRGETQYF.

This clonotype has a handful of counts. The chain combines TRBV12-3 or TRBV12-4 with TRBJ1-4, with 7 bases that match TRBD1. The CDR3 has 14 residues. Trimming cost V 6 bases and J 7 bases; bases outside gene matches: 8. CDR3 sequence (DNA): TGTGCCAGCAGCCCAGGGGGAGTGAGTGAAAAACTGTTTTTT. Translated: CASSPGGVSEKLFF.

Written as DNA, the CDR3 is TGTGCCAGCAGCCAAGGGGAAACCACTGAAGCTTTCTTT. Amino acids: CASSQGETTEAFF. The chain couples TRBV14 to TRBJ1-1; D remains ambiguous. The germline CDR1 and CDR2 sequences are SGHDN and FVKESK. V dropped 1 base and J dropped 4 bases, with 7 bases sitting between them. The CDR3 runs 13 residues.

The chain joins TRBV5-1 to TRBJ2-2, with 12 positions matching TRBD2. This CDR3 has 17 residues. V shed 0 bases and J 7 bases; nucleotides not matched to a gene: 7. Looked up from germline, CDR1 is SGHRS and CDR2 is YFSETQ. CDR3 residues: CASSLATSGRRVGELFF. Here the CDR3 DNA reads TGCGCCAGCAGCTTGGCGACTAGCGGGAGACGTGTCGGGGAGCTGTTTTTT.

The chain combines TRBV28 with TRBJ2-7; TRBD2 agrees at 11 bases. The length of the CDR3 is 15 residues. J gave up 6 bases and V 7 bases, and 11 bases lay outside the gene matches. Germline loops: CDR1 MDHEN, CDR2 SYDVKM. The DNA of the CDR3 is TGTGCCAGCAATCAACTAGCGGGAGCTCCCTCCGAGCAGTACTTC. It encodes CASNQLAGAPSEQYF.

This chain connects TRBV20-1 to TRBJ2-2, with 13 bases fitting TRBD2. In germline, CDR1 is DFQATT, CDR2 SNEGSKA (reference sequence). The CDR3 runs to 17 residues. Trimming took 1 base from V and 7 from J; bases not matched to a gene: 9. CDR3 sequence reads: CSARGGTSGKASGELFF. CDR3 bases: TGCAGTGCTAGAGGGGGGACTAGCGGGAAAGCGAGCGGGGAGCTGTTTTTT.

This chain uses TRBV4-2 with TRBJ2-2; the match to TRBD2 covers 10 bases. The CDR3 loop spans 15 amino acids. Germline lookup yields CDR1 LGHNA and CDR2 YNFKEQ. J was trimmed by 11 bases and V by 1 base; bases with no gene match: 7. The CDR3 bases are TGTGCCAGCAGCCAAGCCGAGCGGGAGGGCGGCGAGCTGTTTTTT. Encoded protein: CASSQAEREGGELFF.

This clonotype has only a few counts. This sequence joins TRBV29-1 and TRBJ2-5; D not certain. The CDR3 runs 12 residues. Germline assignment: CDR1 SQVTM and CDR2 ANQGSEA. V dropped 7 bases and J dropped 3 bases, with 12 bases sitting between them. The CDR3 DNA follows: TGCAGCGCCTATTCCGGAGAAGAGACCCAGTACTTC. Translated, it gives CSAYSGEETQYF. Supplemented by reference TRBV29-1 and TRBJ2-5, the full variable domain reads SAVISQKPSRDICQRGTSLTIQCQVDSQVTMMFWYRQQPGQSLTLIATANQGSEATYESGFVIDKFPISRPNLTFSTLTVSNMSPEDSSIYLCSAYSGEETQYFGPGTRLLVL.